Following are 7 T cell receptor beta chains from one sample sequenced in a study of blood T cells in healthy people across ages. The use of a sample-barcoded 5' primer and a J-beta primer mix characterized a second PCR of roughly 6 to 11 cycles. MiXCR was run by TCRdb on the 5' RACE reads, yielding one entry per CDR3 protein. This repertoire shows around 790,000 distinct CDR3 sequences, about 42% found once; its top ten account for roughly 19%. Sequenced material: blood. The receptors here all came from a man aged 55 to 70 in good health.

The V call is TRBV6-2 or TRBV6-3, the J call TRBJ1-3; tentative D call: TRBD1 (5 bases). Germline lookup yields CDR1 MNHEY and CDR2 SVGEGT. The CDR3 length is 15 residues. Trimming removed 7 bases at V and 0 bases at J, with 13 bases between. CDR3 nucleotides: TGTGCCAGCACCGACGGACACAACTCTGGAAACACCATATATTTT. Its translation: CASTDGHNSGNTIYF.

This chain uses TRBV28 with TRBJ2-4; TRBD1 matches 10 bases. V lost 0 bases, J lost 2 bases, and 1 base stayed unmatched. The CDR3 has 16 residues. Germline loops: CDR1 MDHEN, CDR2 SYDVKM. This CDR3 reads CASSLWGQGSKNIQYF. CDR3 in DNA: TGTGCCAGCAGTTTATGGGGACAGGGGTCCAAAAACATTCAGTACTTC.

This rearrangement joins TRBV29-1 to TRBJ2-3; 7 bases are shared with TRBD1. Germline loops: CDR1 SQVTM, CDR2 ANQGSEA. The CDR3 has 14 amino acids. J was trimmed by 8 bases and V by 6 bases; bases with no gene match: 14. CDR3 loop: CSVHPYRGPGTQYF. CDR3 nucleotides: TGCAGCGTCCACCCCTACAGGGGCCCAGGTACGCAGTATTTT.

The J gene is TRBJ2-7, the V gene TRBV12-3 or TRBV12-4, with 9 bases aligning to TRBD1. The J segment lost 3 bases and the V segment lost 6 bases, leaving 6 bases of the junction unmatched. CDR3 size: 14 residues. The CDR3 reads CASRDGTGIYEQYF. CDR3 sequence (DNA): TGTGCCAGCAGGGACGGGACAGGGATCTACGAGCAGTACTTC.

This clonotype was counted between two and nine times. The rearrangement uses TRBV10-1 and TRBJ2-1; unclear D gene. Trimming shortened V by 4 bases and J by 2 bases, and 15 bases separated the two germline ends. The CDR3 is made up of 16 amino acids. Germline V lookup: CDR1 WNHNN, CDR2 SYGVQD (reference sequence). The CDR3 region is CASSGRLGATYNEQFF. CDR3 DNA: TGCGCCAGCAGTGGGAGATTAGGCGCTACCTACAATGAGCAGTTCTTC.

This clonotype was picked up many times. V and J are TRBV5-1 and TRBJ2-3; 11 bases are shared with TRBD1. V shed 2 bases and J 1 base; nucleotides not matched to a gene: 3. The CDR3 is 16 amino acids. Germline CDR1 and CDR2: SGHRS and YFSETQ. The CDR3 spells CASSFGQGAGTDTQYF. In DNA form, the CDR3 reads TGCGCCAGCAGCTTCGGACAGGGGGCAGGCACAGATACGCAGTATTTT.

The V call is TRBV5-1, the J call TRBJ2-1, with 11 bases aligning to TRBD2. The CDR3 runs to 15 residues. Per germline, CDR1 SGHRS and CDR2 YFSETQ. V was pared by 4 bases and J by 6 bases, with 6 bases of the junction left unmatched. CDR3 sequence reads: CASSISGGARNEQFF. CDR3 sequence (DNA): TGCGCCAGCAGCATTAGCGGGGGGGCCCGCAATGAGCAGTTCTTC.